This T cell receptor (beta chain) was documented in a study of prognosis after radiotherapy for stage I lung cancer (dated by TCRdb to the early 2020s). With respect to the entire study: Between early 2018 and early 2019, roughly 19 patients with stage I NSCLC were enrolled in Nanjing, China. Around 13 of the patients presented with newly diagnosed primary stage I lung tumors; about five had oligometastatic NSCLC following surgical resection of the primary tumor. All patients were considered medically inoperable, owing to comorbidities in over ten and refusal of surgery in about seven. Ages in the cohort of 13 men and 6 or 7 women ranged from roughly 53 to 84 years, with a median of 74. On tumor histology, eleven to twelve patients had adenocarcinoma and six or seven had squamous cell carcinoma. SBRT was delivered in 3 to 5 fractions with a biologically effective dose of at least 100 Gy, and image-guided IMRT or VMAT was used for delivery. No patient received concurrent therapy alongside SBRT. About 20% of the 19 patients developed distant metastases after SBRT, at a median of roughly 7 months; the other 15 showed no significant progression. Peripheral blood TCR beta repertoires were profiled in stage I NSCLC patients before and after stereotactic body radiotherapy, and the study then linked these repertoires to distant failure. For each of the approximately 20 patients, one blood sample was taken before SBRT and one after, so the study sequenced around 40 samples in total. The research as a whole found: Post-SBRT Shannon entropy and its change from baseline were lower in patients who developed distant metastases; baseline Shannon entropy was not associated with metastases. A decrease in unique TCR clone counts was observed after SBRT (median about 10,000 before versus some 7,000 after; Wilcoxon paired P=0.011). None of the reported P values were adjusted for multiple comparisons. The study was limited by the small cohort and short follow-up, and independent validation of the study findings is required. No determination of tumor specificity was made for expanded TCR clones. TRBV and TRBJ usage frequencies reportedly differed by metastasis status, in two V genes at baseline and in fewer than ten V and two J genes after SBRT.

As concerns this clonotype: What antigen it recognizes has not been identified. This sequence may be a read error, since a much larger clone differs from it by one base.

All patients had node-negative disease on CT and PET/CT, and none had a history of other malignancies or prior chemotherapy or radiotherapy. Around 6 milliliters of peripheral venous blood were drawn into EDTA tubes at each of two time points. PBMCs were isolated by Ficoll-Paque Plus density-gradient centrifugation. Immediately after collection, samples were stored at -80 degrees C until analysis. Two rounds of multiplex PCR were performed to amplify the TCR beta CDR3 region from genomic DNA. In the first PCR round, primers specific to each TRBV and TRBJ gene were used, and the primer sequences were filed in Chinese patent CN105087789A. Universal primers were used in the second round of PCR. The Roche High Pure PCR Template Preparation Kit was used to extract genomic DNA from the frozen PBMCs. Libraries were sequenced paired-end with 151 bp reads on an Illumina HiSeq 3000. The original pipeline was this. CutAdapt was used to remove raw reads lacking the multiplex PCR primer sequences. PEAR was used to merge high-quality paired reads into contigs. MiXCR assigned TRB V, D and J gene segments to each contig by aligning to reference sequences. To remove sequencing errors, CDR3 sequences were clustered according to base quality and sequence similarity. Shannon entropy, normalized by the natural log of the productive TCR sequence number, served as the measure of diversity. Clonality was computed as one minus the ratio of Shannon entropy to the natural log of the number of unique clonotypes. Using the Youden index from ROC curves, the researchers picked the repertoire-metric cut-offs for progression-free survival, and all analyses were carried out in R 3.5.3. The public reads were run again by TCRdb, first through fastp at Q25 and then through MiXCR, and only productive beta chains were kept. One record per CDR3 amino acid sequence lists the most common genes and DNA. TCRdb, rather than the study authors, made the V and J calls. The sample records about 35,000 distinct CDR3 sequences, nearly 35% of which are singletons. The ten top clones hold roughly 15% of the sample.

V is pared back by 10 bases and J by 5 bases, with 15 bases lying between the germline termini. The CDR3 contains 12 residues, cysteine and phenylalanine counted. Just the 36-base CDR3 DNA is kept, in frame starting at base 1. The germline V gene gives CDR1 as SGHDT and CDR2 as YYEEEE. The rearranged segments are TRBV5-6 and TRBJ2-5; the D segment could be TRBD2, given 5 matching bases. This sequence originates from a donor of 50 years or more with non-small cell lung cancer. The starting material was PBMCs, obtained before or after stereotactic body radiation therapy (not recorded which). The bases read TGTGCCGGAGGACGGGGTTTGGAGACCCAGTACTTC. This is translated as CAGGRGLETQYF. This CDR3, with the reference TRBV5-6 and TRBJ2-5 proteins standing in past its ends, gives the full variable domain DAGVTQSPTHLIKTRGQQVTLRCSPKSGHDTVSWYQQALGQGPQFIFQYYEEEERQRGNFPDRFSGHQFPNYSSELNVNALLLGDSALYLCAGGRGLETQYFGPGTRLLVL.